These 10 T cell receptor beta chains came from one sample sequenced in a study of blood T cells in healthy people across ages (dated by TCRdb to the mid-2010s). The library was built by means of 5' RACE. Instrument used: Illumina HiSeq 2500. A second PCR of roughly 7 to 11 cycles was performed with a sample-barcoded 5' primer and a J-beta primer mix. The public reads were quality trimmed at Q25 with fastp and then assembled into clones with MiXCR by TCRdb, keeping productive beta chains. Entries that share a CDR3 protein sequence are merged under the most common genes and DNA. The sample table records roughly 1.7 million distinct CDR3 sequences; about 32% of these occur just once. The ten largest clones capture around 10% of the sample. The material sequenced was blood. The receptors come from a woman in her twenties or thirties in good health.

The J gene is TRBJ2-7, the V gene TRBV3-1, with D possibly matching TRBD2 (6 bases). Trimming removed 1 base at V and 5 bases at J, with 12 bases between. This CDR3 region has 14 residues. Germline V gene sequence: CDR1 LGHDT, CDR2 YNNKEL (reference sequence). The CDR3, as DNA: TGTGCCAGCAGCCAAGTTGGCGGGGTTGACGAGCAGTACTTC. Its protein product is CASSQVGGVDEQYF.

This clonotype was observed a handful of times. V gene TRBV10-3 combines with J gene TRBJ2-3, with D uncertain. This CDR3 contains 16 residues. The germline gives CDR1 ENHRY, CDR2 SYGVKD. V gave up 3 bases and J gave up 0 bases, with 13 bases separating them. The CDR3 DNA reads TGTGCCATCAGTGATCATCGGGTTACTAGCACAGATACGCAGTATTTT. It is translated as CAISDHRVTSTDTQYF.

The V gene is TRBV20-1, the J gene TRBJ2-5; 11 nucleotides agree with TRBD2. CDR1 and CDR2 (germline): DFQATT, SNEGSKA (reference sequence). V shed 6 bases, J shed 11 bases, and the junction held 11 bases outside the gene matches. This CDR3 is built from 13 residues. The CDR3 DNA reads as TGCAGTGCCGCCGGGACTAGCGGTCTTGAGCAGTACTTC. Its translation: CSAAGTSGLEQYF.

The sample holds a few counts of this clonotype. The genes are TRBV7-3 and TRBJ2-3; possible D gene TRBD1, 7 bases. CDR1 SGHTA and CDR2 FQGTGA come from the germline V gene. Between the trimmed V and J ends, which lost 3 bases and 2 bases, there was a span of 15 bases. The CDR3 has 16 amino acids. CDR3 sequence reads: CASSLRAGGYTDTQYF. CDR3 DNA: TGTGCCAGCAGCTTGCGAGCAGGGGGGTACACAGATACGCAGTATTTT.

The CDR3 sequence: CATSDFTDSYNEQFF. In nucleotides, the CDR3 is TGTGCCACCAGTGATTTTACAGATTCCTACAATGAGCAGTTCTTC. The chain joins TRBV24-1 to TRBJ2-1, with D uncertain. Germline CDR1 is KGHDR and CDR2 is SFDVKD. The CDR3 is 15 residues long. Trimming removed 1 base from V and 1 base from J, with 7 bases in between.

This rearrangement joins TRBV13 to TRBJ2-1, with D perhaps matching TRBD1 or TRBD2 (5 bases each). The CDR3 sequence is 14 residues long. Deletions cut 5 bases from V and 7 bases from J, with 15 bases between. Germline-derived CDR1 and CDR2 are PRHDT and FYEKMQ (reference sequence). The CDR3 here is CASSRPGPLNEQFF. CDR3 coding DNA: TGTGCCAGCAGCAGACCGGGACCCCTAAATGAGCAGTTCTTC.

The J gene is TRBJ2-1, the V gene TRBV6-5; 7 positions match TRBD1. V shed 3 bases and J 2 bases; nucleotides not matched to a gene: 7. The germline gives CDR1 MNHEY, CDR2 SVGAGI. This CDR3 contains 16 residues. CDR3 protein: CASSYSLGTAYNEQFF. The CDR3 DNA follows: TGTGCCAGCAGTTATTCCCTGGGGACAGCCTACAATGAGCAGTTCTTC.

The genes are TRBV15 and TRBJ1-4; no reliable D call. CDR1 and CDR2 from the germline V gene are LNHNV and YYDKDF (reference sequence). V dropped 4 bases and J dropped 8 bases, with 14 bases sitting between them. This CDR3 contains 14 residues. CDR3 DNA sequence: TGTGCCACCAGCATGGGGTGGGAGTTGGAAAAACTGTTTTTT. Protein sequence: CATSMGWELEKLFF.

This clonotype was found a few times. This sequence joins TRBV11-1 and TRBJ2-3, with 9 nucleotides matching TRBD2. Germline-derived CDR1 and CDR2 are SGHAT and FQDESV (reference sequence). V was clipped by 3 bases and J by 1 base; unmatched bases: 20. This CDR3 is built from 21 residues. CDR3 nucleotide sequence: TGTGCCAGCAGCTTCGTCACTCCCGGGATAGCGGGGGTACACGGCACAGATACGCAGTATTTT. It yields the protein CASSFVTPGIAGVHGTDTQYF.

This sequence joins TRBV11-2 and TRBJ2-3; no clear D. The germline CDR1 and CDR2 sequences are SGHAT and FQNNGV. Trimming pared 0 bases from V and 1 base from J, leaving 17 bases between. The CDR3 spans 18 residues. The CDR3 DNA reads TGTGCCAGCAGCTTAGAGGCCAGACAACCCGGCCGCACAGATACGCAGTATTTT. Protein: CASSLEARQPGRTDTQYF.